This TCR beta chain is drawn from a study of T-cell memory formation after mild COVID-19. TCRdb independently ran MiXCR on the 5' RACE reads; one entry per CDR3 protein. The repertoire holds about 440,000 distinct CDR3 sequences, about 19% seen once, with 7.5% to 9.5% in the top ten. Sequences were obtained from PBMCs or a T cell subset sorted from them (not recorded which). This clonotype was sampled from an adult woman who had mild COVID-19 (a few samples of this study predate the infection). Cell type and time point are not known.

The CDR3 nucleotides are TGCAGCGTTATAGAGAATGAGCCCGGAGCGGAAGCTTTCTTT. This sequence encodes CSVIENEPGAEAFF. J is TRBJ1-1 and V is TRBV29-1; no clear D gene. V dropped 5 bases and J dropped 8 bases, with 21 bases sitting between them. Germline V CDR1 and CDR2: SQVTM, ANQGSEA. The CDR3 is 14 amino acids.